The 3 T cell receptor beta chains presented below share a single source sample, sequenced in a study of CD8+ T cells in alopecia areata (dated by TCRdb to between 2018 and 2020). The treatment or condition label on this specimen signifies: oral pan-JAK inhibitor, 5-10 mg twice daily. Receptor libraries were prepared by the immunoSEQ multiplex PCR assay. RNA was extracted from all samples and reverse transcribed into cDNA as template for TCR sequencing. This immuneACCESS table, as held by TCRdb, lists in-frame sequences with V and J called but not all clones. Of the missing ones, under half trace to an unresolved V gene in checked studies; the others have no known cause. Within this sample are hundreds of thousands of clones, with 66% of them counted one time only. The ten largest clones capture about 1.2% of the sample. Here the sequenced sample was CD4+ T cells sorted from blood, taken between weeks 43 and 45, from a patient treated with tofacitinib. The receptors stem from a human donor with alopecia areata.

This clone was detected only a few times. The CDR3 sequence: CSVGEAGSTGANVLTF. CDR3 DNA: TGCAGCGTTGGGGAGGCAGGGAGTACTGGGGCCAACGTCCTGACTTTC. The rearrangement joins TRBV29-1 to TRBJ2-6; D perhaps matches TRBD2 (6 bases). Germline V gives CDR1 SQVTM, CDR2 ANQGSEA. This CDR3 has 16 amino acids. V was pared by 4 bases and J by 2 bases, with 15 bases between.

The chain employs TRBV4-3 and TRBJ1-5; D is ambiguous. This CDR3 has 15 residues. Germline V CDR1 and CDR2: LGHNA, YSLEER. Trimming cost V 3 bases and J 1 base, with 10 bases left between them. DNA for the CDR3: TGCGCCAGCAGCCAGACACATACGAGCAATCAGCCCCAGCATTTT. This encodes CASSQTHTSNQPQHF.

The chain joins TRBV19 to TRBJ1-5; unclear D gene. V was shortened by 2 bases and J by 0 bases, with 14 bases between the two germline ends. Germline V gives CDR1 LNHDA, CDR2 SQIVND (reference sequence). The CDR3 spans 17 residues. CDR3 sequence (DNA): TGTGCCAGTAGTATACAAAAGGCGTGGGATAGCAATCAGCCCCAGCATTTT. Its protein product is CASSIQKAWDSNQPQHF.